The 9 T cell receptor beta chains below all came from one sample that was sequenced in a study of cytomegalovirus exposure and HLA in healthy donors. Use of 60 Vbeta and 13 Jbeta primers characterized the PCR. Only in-frame clones appear in the TCRdb table, and some are missing; sequencing was by immunoSEQ multiplex PCR. Among more than 110,000 clones listed, around a tenth were seen once. Sequencing used PBMCs. The receptors shown here come from a man aged 45-65 years in good health and CMV-seronegative.

V and J are TRBV19 and TRBJ1-1; TRBD1 might be the D (5 bases). Per the germline V gene, CDR1 is LNHDA and CDR2 is SQIVND (reference sequence). V shed 4 bases and J shed 4 bases, with 10 bases lying between them. The CDR3 runs 13 residues. The CDR3 is CASSTQVATEAFF. Written as DNA, the CDR3 is TGTGCCAGTAGTACACAGGTAGCCACTGAAGCTTTCTTT.

CDR3 amino acids: CASSLDVGQSYGYTF. CDR3 bases: TGTGCCAGCAGCTTAGATGTCGGACAGTCCTATGGCTACACCTTC. This sequence joins TRBV11-2 and TRBJ1-2; perhaps TRBD1 as D (6 bases). The ends were cut back, 0 bases at V and 4 bases at J, with 12 bases in the middle. The CDR3 has 15 residues. Germline CDR1 is SGHAT and CDR2 is FQNNGV.

In DNA, the CDR3 is TGCGCCAGCAGCTCTTCAGGGGCCGGGGAGCTGTTTTTT. Translation: CASSSSGAGELFF. V usage is TRBV5-1 and J usage is TRBJ2-2; TRBD1 is a possible D gene (6 bases). V was cut by 3 bases and J by 6 bases, with 9 bases left in between. CDR1 and CDR2 (germline): SGHRS, YFSETQ. The CDR3 covers 13 residues.

This clone was counted a few times. At one boundary the junction diverges from the germline segment, which might be a read error. This chain links TRBV7-7 with TRBJ2-2; 10 bases agree with TRBD2. There are 15 residues in the CDR3. The germline V gene encodes CDR1 SSHAT and CDR2 FNYEAQ (reference sequence). The CDR3 protein is CASSLGTSDPGELFF. CDR3 sequence (DNA): TGTGCTAGCAGCTTAGGGACTAGCGATCCCGGGGAGCTGTTTTTT.

The table lists this clone with a few counts. The chain has TRBV5-1 and TRBJ2-3; TRBD2 agrees at 8 bases. V was pared by 1 base and J by 4 bases, with 5 bases of the junction left unmatched. This CDR3 has 15 residues. In germline, CDR1 is SGHRS, CDR2 YFSETQ. CDR3 in DNA: TGCGCCAGCAGCTTGCGGGGCGGGAGGTCAGATACGCAGTATTTT. The encoded protein is CASSLRGGRSDTQYF.

V usage is TRBV7-9 and J usage is TRBJ2-1, with a possible D match to TRBD2 (5 bases). V shed 6 bases and J shed 7 bases, with 16 bases lying between them. The CDR3 totals 14 residues. Germline V gene data show CDR1 as SEHNR and CDR2 as FQNEAQ (reference sequence). The CDR3 region has the DNA TGTGCCAGCAGTACCGCGGGCCCGAGGAATGAGCAGTTCTTC. This codes for CASSTAGPRNEQFF. The whole variable domain, remainder taken from reference TRBV7-9 and TRBJ2-1, is DTGVSQNPRHKITKRGQNVTFRCDPISEHNRLYWYRQTLGQGPEFLTYFQNEAQLEKSRLLSDRFSAERPKGSFSTLEIQRTEQGDSAMYLCASSTAGPRNEQFFGPGTRLTVL.

The CDR3 here is CASSLEGYNSPLHF. In DNA, the CDR3 is TGCGCCAGCAGCTTGGAGGGGTATAATTCACCCCTCCACTTT. This chain uses TRBV5-1 with TRBJ1-6; D is possibly TRBD1 (5 bases). Trimming took 0 bases from V and 4 from J, leaving 5 bases between them. This CDR3 is built from 14 residues. Germline V gene lookup returns CDR1 SGHRS and CDR2 YFSETQ.

This rearrangement joins TRBV11-1 to TRBJ2-2; 12 bases align to TRBD2. The length of the CDR3 is 16 residues. Germline V lookup: CDR1 SGHAT, CDR2 FQDESV (reference sequence). After removal of 5 bases from V and 5 bases from J, the junction contained 6 bases not matched to a gene. DNA of the CDR3: TGTGCCAGCAGCCCTAGCGGGAGGGCCCGGACCGGGGAGCTGTTTTTT. Translation gives CASSPSGRARTGELFF.

The chain employs TRBV10-3 and TRBJ2-1; TRBD2 matches at 11 bases. CDR1 is ENHRY and CDR2 is SYGVKD in the germline V gene. The length of the CDR3 is 17 residues. The junction had 5 bases not matched to a gene; V was cut back by 3 bases and J by 1 base. The CDR3 DNA sequence: TGTGCCATCAGTGACCCGACTAGCGGGGCATCCTACAATGAGCAGTTCTTC. Protein product: CAISDPTSGASYNEQFF.